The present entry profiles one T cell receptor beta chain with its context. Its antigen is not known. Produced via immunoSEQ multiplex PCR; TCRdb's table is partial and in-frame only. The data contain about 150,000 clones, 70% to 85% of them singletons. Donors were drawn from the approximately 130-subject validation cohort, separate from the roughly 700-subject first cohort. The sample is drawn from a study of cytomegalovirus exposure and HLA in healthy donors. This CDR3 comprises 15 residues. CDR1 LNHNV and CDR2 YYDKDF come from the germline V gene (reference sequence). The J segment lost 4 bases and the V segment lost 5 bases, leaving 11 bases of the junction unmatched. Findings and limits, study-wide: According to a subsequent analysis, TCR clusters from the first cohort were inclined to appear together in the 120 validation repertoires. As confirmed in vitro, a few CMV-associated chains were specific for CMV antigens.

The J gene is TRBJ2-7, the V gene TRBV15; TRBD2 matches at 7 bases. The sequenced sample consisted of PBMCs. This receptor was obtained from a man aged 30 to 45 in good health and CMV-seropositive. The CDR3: CATSEGGRARYEQYF. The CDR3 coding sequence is TGTGCCACCAGCGAGGGTGGGAGGGCCAGGTACGAGCAGTACTTC.